Listed below are T cell receptor beta chains from one sample, sequenced in a study of CD8 T cells in Susac syndrome. TCRdb re-called the immunoSEQ multiplex PCR reads with MiXCR, one entry per CDR3 protein. The data show roughly 140,000 distinct CDR3 sequences, over 85% seen once. The source material was CD8+ T cells from PBMCs. These receptors all stem from a human donor with multiple sclerosis. Both conserved end residues are part of each CDR3. Fields, in order: V gene, clone size, D gene, J gene, CDR3 protein, CDR3 DNA. The D gene is left open where the match is weak. Clone size is given for some rows only: seen once, a few or many times, or a class if the clone is expanded.

V gene: TRBV30; clone size: .; D gene: TRBD1; J gene: TRBJ2-2; CDR3 protein: CAWSTAPGQGITGELFF; CDR3 DNA: TGTGCCTGGTCCACTGCACCGGGACAGGGAATCACCGGGGAGCTGTTTTTT
V gene: TRBV29-1; clone size: .; D gene: TRBD2; J gene: TRBJ2-3; CDR3 protein: CSVETFSGGDTDTQYF; CDR3 DNA: TGCAGCGTTGAAACCTTTAGCGGGGGGGACACAGATACGCAGTATTTT
V gene: TRBV9; clone size: .; D gene: .; J gene: TRBJ1-2; CDR3 protein: CASRSRVGYTF; CDR3 DNA: TGTGCCAGCAGGAGTAGGGTCGGCTACACCTTC
V gene: TRBV9; clone size: .; D gene: .; J gene: TRBJ2-3; CDR3 protein: CASSADQATDTQYF; CDR3 DNA: TGTGCCAGCAGCGCCGACCAGGCCACAGATACGCAGTATTTT
V gene: TRBV7-9; clone size: .; D gene: .; J gene: TRBJ1-2; CDR3 protein: CASSNLRSGGYTF; CDR3 DNA: TGTGCCAGCAGCAACCTACGGAGCGGGGGCTACACCTTC
V gene: TRBV20-1; clone size: .; D gene: .; J gene: TRBJ1-1; CDR3 protein: CSAIEGLGTEAFF; CDR3 DNA: TGCAGTGCTATTGAGGGTCTGGGGACTGAAGCTTTCTTT
V gene: TRBV30; clone size: .; D gene: TRBD1; J gene: TRBJ1-6; CDR3 protein: CATNDRGYNSPLHF; CDR3 DNA: TGTGCCACGAACGACAGGGGCTATAATTCACCCCTCCACTTT
V gene: TRBV19; clone size: .; D gene: TRBD1; J gene: TRBJ1-1; CDR3 protein: CASSPPGGYTEAFF; CDR3 DNA: TGTGCCAGTAGCCCCCCAGGGGGGTACACTGAAGCTTTCTTT
V gene: TRBV9; clone size: .; D gene: TRBD1; J gene: TRBJ2-7; CDR3 protein: CASSEGQGAYEQYF; CDR3 DNA: TGTGCCAGCAGCGAGGGACAGGGGGCCTACGAGCAGTACTTC
V gene: TRBV13; clone size: .; D gene: .; J gene: TRBJ2-7; CDR3 protein: CASSVTGSEQYF; CDR3 DNA: TGTGCCAGCAGCGTAACAGGGTCAGAGCAGTACTTC
V gene: TRBV30; clone size: once; D gene: TRBD1; J gene: TRBJ1-6; CDR3 protein: CAWSVWTGAHSPLHF; CDR3 DNA: TGTGCCTGGAGTGTTTGGACAGGGGCTCATTCACCCCTCCACTTT
V gene: TRBV18; clone size: .; D gene: TRBD1; J gene: TRBJ2-5; CDR3 protein: CASLGQAEETQYF; CDR3 DNA: TGTGCCAGCCTGGGACAGGCGGAAGAGACCCAGTACTTC
V gene: TRBV19; clone size: .; D gene: TRBD1; J gene: TRBJ1-6; CDR3 protein: CASMGQELNSPLHF; CDR3 DNA: TGTGCCAGCATGGGACAGGAGCTTAATTCACCCCTCCACTTT
V gene: TRBV12-3/TRBV12-4; clone size: .; D gene: .; J gene: TRBJ1-1; CDR3 protein: CASSSPRGNTEAFF; CDR3 DNA: TGTGCCAGCAGTTCTCCTCGGGGGAACACTGAAGCTTTCTTT
V gene: TRBV29-1; clone size: .; D gene: .; J gene: TRBJ1-2; CDR3 protein: CSVEERKGQDYGYTF; CDR3 DNA: TGCAGCGTTGAAGAAAGGAAAGGCCAGGACTATGGCTACACCTTC
V gene: TRBV28; clone size: .; D gene: .; J gene: TRBJ1-2; CDR3 protein: CASSLPEGVRGYTF; CDR3 DNA: TGTGCCAGCAGTTTACCCGAGGGGGTACGTGGCTACACCTTC
V gene: TRBV5-6; clone size: .; D gene: .; J gene: TRBJ1-1; CDR3 protein: CASSLGAVNTEAFF; CDR3 DNA: TGTGCCAGCAGCTTGGGGGCCGTGAACACTGAAGCTTTCTTT
V gene: TRBV30; clone size: .; D gene: .; J gene: TRBJ1-1; CDR3 protein: CAWTKAEQNTEAFF; CDR3 DNA: TGTGCCTGGACGAAGGCAGAACAGAACACTGAAGCTTTCTTT
V gene: TRBV20-1; clone size: .; D gene: .; J gene: TRBJ1-5; CDR3 protein: CSARTPGHPEGYSNQPQHF; CDR3 DNA: TGCAGTGCTAGAACACCAGGACATCCCGAGGGGTATAGCAATCAGCCCCAGCATTTT
V gene: TRBV19; clone size: .; D gene: .; J gene: TRBJ2-7; CDR3 protein: CASSMLGPTYEQYF; CDR3 DNA: TGTGCCAGTAGTATGTTGGGACCGACCTACGAGCAGTACTTC
V gene: TRBV7-9; clone size: .; D gene: TRBD1; J gene: TRBJ1-1; CDR3 protein: CASSLAPGQRGEAFF; CDR3 DNA: TGTGCCAGCAGCTTAGCACCGGGACAGCGTGGGGAAGCTTTCTTT
V gene: TRBV9; clone size: once; D gene: .; J gene: TRBJ2-1; CDR3 protein: CASSVRSARYNEQFF; CDR3 DNA: TGTGCCAGCAGCGTGAGGTCCGCCCGATACAATGAGCAGTTCTTC
V gene: TRBV30; clone size: .; D gene: .; J gene: TRBJ2-3; CDR3 protein: CAWRVLGTPTDTQYF; CDR3 DNA: TGTGCCTGGAGAGTTTTGGGGACCCCGACAGATACGCAGTATTTT
V gene: TRBV20-1; clone size: .; D gene: .; J gene: TRBJ1-4; CDR3 protein: CSARFGSVFF; CDR3 DNA: TGCAGTGCTAGGTTCGGCAGCGTGTTTTTT
V gene: TRBV5-6; clone size: few; D gene: TRBD1; J gene: TRBJ1-4; CDR3 protein: CASSLGTGLGEKLFF; CDR3 DNA: TGTGCCAGCAGCTTGGGGACAGGGCTGGGGGAAAAACTGTTTTTT
V gene: TRBV9; clone size: .; D gene: TRBD1; J gene: TRBJ1-1; CDR3 protein: CASSETGTGDTEAFF; CDR3 DNA: TGTGCCAGCAGTGAAACCGGGACAGGAGACACTGAAGCTTTCTTT
V gene: TRBV7-8; clone size: .; D gene: TRBD1; J gene: TRBJ2-7; CDR3 protein: CASSQTGGREQYF; CDR3 DNA: TGTGCCAGCAGCCAAACAGGGGGCCGAGAGCAGTACTTC
V gene: TRBV19; clone size: .; D gene: .; J gene: TRBJ1-5; CDR3 protein: CASSIDQGGFQPQHF; CDR3 DNA: TGTGCCAGTAGTATAGATCAGGGCGGGTTTCAGCCCCAGCATTTT
V gene: TRBV6-2/TRBV6-3; clone size: .; D gene: TRBD1; J gene: TRBJ1-5; CDR3 protein: CASRDRANGRPQHF; CDR3 DNA: TGTGCCAGCAGAGACAGGGCCAACGGTCGGCCCCAGCATTTT
V gene: TRBV9; clone size: .; D gene: TRBD1; J gene: TRBJ1-5; CDR3 protein: CASSAGDRGHFPPNQPQHF; CDR3 DNA: TGTGCCAGCAGCGCCGGGGACAGGGGGCATTTTCCCCCCAATCAGCCCCAGCATTTT
V gene: TRBV30; clone size: .; D gene: .; J gene: TRBJ2-1; CDR3 protein: CAWAGAAYEQFF; CDR3 DNA: TGTGCCTGGGCGGGGGCGGCATATGAGCAGTTCTTC
V gene: TRBV30; clone size: .; D gene: .; J gene: TRBJ1-1; CDR3 protein: CAWTTFRVTEAFF; CDR3 DNA: TGTGCCTGGACCACTTTCAGGGTAACTGAAGCTTTCTTT
V gene: TRBV29-1; clone size: .; D gene: .; J gene: TRBJ1-4; CDR3 protein: CSVLGRAPEAPSGEKLFF; CDR3 DNA: TGCAGCGTATTGGGCAGGGCTCCCGAGGCCCCCTCAGGTGAAAAACTGTTTTTT
V gene: TRBV4-1; clone size: .; D gene: TRBD1; J gene: TRBJ2-7; CDR3 protein: CASSRSGQGVGYEQYF; CDR3 DNA: TGCGCCAGCAGCCGGTCGGGACAGGGGGTGGGTTACGAGCAGTACTTC
V gene: TRBV11-2; clone size: .; D gene: .; J gene: TRBJ1-1; CDR3 protein: CASSLVVSGGTEAFF; CDR3 DNA: TGTGCCAGCAGCTTAGTTGTCAGTGGAGGGACTGAAGCTTTCTTT
V gene: TRBV2; clone size: .; D gene: .; J gene: TRBJ2-2; CDR3 protein: CASPTGELFF; CDR3 DNA: TGTGCCAGCCCCACCGGGGAGCTGTTTTTT
V gene: TRBV7-9; clone size: .; D gene: .; J gene: TRBJ2-1; CDR3 protein: CASSLAPGDINEQFF; CDR3 DNA: TGTGCCAGCAGCTTAGCGCCAGGGGATATCAATGAGCAGTTCTTC
V gene: TRBV7-9; clone size: .; D gene: .; J gene: TRBJ1-1; CDR3 protein: CASSFPEAFF; CDR3 DNA: TGTGCCAGCAGCTTTCCTGAAGCTTTCTTT
V gene: TRBV7-9; clone size: few; D gene: .; J gene: TRBJ2-1; CDR3 protein: CASSLGSNEQFF; CDR3 DNA: TGTGCCAGCAGCTTGGGTTCCAATGAGCAGTTCTTC
V gene: TRBV7-8; clone size: .; D gene: .; J gene: TRBJ2-7; CDR3 protein: CASSHLTAGDYEQYF; CDR3 DNA: TGTGCCAGCAGCCACCTGACGGCAGGGGACTACGAGCAGTACTTC
V gene: TRBV6-1; clone size: .; D gene: .; J gene: TRBJ1-5; CDR3 protein: CASTSTGRQQPQHF; CDR3 DNA: TGTGCCAGCACCTCCACGGGTCGGCAACAGCCCCAGCATTTT
V gene: TRBV29-1; clone size: .; D gene: .; J gene: TRBJ2-2; CDR3 protein: CSVVRTGELFF; CDR3 DNA: TGCAGCGTTGTCCGGACCGGGGAGCTGTTTTTT
V gene: TRBV9; clone size: .; D gene: TRBD2; J gene: TRBJ2-1; CDR3 protein: CASSVGGGALEQFF; CDR3 DNA: TGTGCCAGCAGCGTAGGCGGGGGGGCATTGGAGCAGTTCTTC
V gene: TRBV20-1; clone size: .; D gene: .; J gene: TRBJ2-7; CDR3 protein: CSARDSGAAYEQYF; CDR3 DNA: TGCAGTGCTAGAGATAGTGGGGCCGCCTACGAGCAGTACTTC
V gene: TRBV7-9; clone size: .; D gene: TRBD1; J gene: TRBJ2-7; CDR3 protein: CASSSDRAREQYF; CDR3 DNA: TGTGCCAGCAGCTCGGACAGGGCTCGGGAGCAGTACTTC
V gene: TRBV5-1; clone size: .; D gene: .; J gene: TRBJ2-1; CDR3 protein: CASSSDWQHEQFF; CDR3 DNA: TGCGCCAGCAGCTCGGACTGGCAGCATGAGCAGTTCTTC
V gene: TRBV29-1; clone size: .; D gene: .; J gene: TRBJ2-1; CDR3 protein: CSVEGQENNEQFF; CDR3 DNA: TGCAGCGTTGAAGGTCAGGAGAACAATGAGCAGTTCTTC
V gene: TRBV9; clone size: .; D gene: .; J gene: TRBJ2-7; CDR3 protein: CASSPHPGTVEQYF; CDR3 DNA: TGTGCCAGCAGCCCACACCCCGGAACAGTCGAGCAGTACTTC
V gene: TRBV14; clone size: .; D gene: .; J gene: TRBJ2-5; CDR3 protein: CASSQEVRHQETQYF; CDR3 DNA: TGTGCCAGCAGCCAAGAGGTGAGGCACCAAGAGACCCAGTACTTC
V gene: TRBV7-8; clone size: .; D gene: TRBD1; J gene: TRBJ1-6; CDR3 protein: CASSPKGQGYSPLHF; CDR3 DNA: TGTGCCAGCAGCCCCAAGGGACAGGGATATTCACCCCTCCACTTT
V gene: TRBV5-1; clone size: .; D gene: .; J gene: TRBJ2-7; CDR3 protein: CASSFFAGNRTYEQYF; CDR3 DNA: TGCGCCAGCAGCTTTTTCGCAGGGAATAGGACCTACGAGCAGTACTTC
V gene: TRBV18; clone size: .; D gene: TRBD1; J gene: TRBJ2-3; CDR3 protein: CASSPGFRDRKNTQYF; CDR3 DNA: TGTGCCAGCTCACCAGGGTTCCGGGACAGAAAAAATACGCAGTATTTT